This T cell receptor beta chain came from a study of Ad26.COV2.S vaccination and SARS-CoV-2 variants. Some clones are missing from TCRdb's copy, which holds only in-frame ones; the method was immunoSEQ multiplex PCR. The table lists roughly 400,000 clones, less than 95% of them singletons, with more than 3.5% in the top ten. Germline loops: CDR1 MNHEY, CDR2 SVGAGI. Trimming removed 0 bases at V and 2 bases at J, with 5 bases between. This CDR3 spans 14 amino acids. The treatment is: roughly 19 received Ad26.COV2.S at low or high dose, single or two shots; 5 received placebo; per-sample allocation not given. Specimens were obtained on day 63 following the first vaccine or placebo injection.

The source material was peripheral blood, sampled in a trial of Ad26.COV2.S vaccine versus placebo. This chain connects TRBV6-5 to TRBJ2-1; D gene unclear. This TCR derives from a person aged 18 to 65 who received the Ad26.COV2.S COVID-19 vaccine or a placebo. In DNA, the CDR3 is TGTGCCAGCAGTTACTCCCGCGCCTACAATGAGCAGTTCTTC. Its protein product is CASSYSRAYNEQFF.